This TCR beta chain was captured by sequencing in a study of T cell responses to AZD1222 COVID-19 vaccine. About this clone: Antigen unknown. The junction shows a germline mismatch at one end, possibly a read error.

The CDR3 sequence is 18 residues long. Germline V gene data show CDR1 as LNHDA and CDR2 as SQIVND (reference sequence). Study-level results: Baseline serostatus was positive in only a handful of AZD1222 recipients.

The table came from immunoSEQ multiplex PCR; TCRdb's copy has only in-frame clones and leaves some out. The repertoire has about 150,000 clones, more than 85% of them found once; the top ten carry about 1.6%. Recipients boosted at about 4 weeks or about 12 weeks are pooled. V is TRBV19 and J is TRBJ1-2; D not certain. The TCR sequence derives from an adult who received the AZD1222 COVID-19 vaccine. The input for sequencing was peripheral blood, taken 28 days after the second AZD1222 dose. DNA for the CDR3: TGTGCCAGTAGTATAACACAGAAATTATCCTATGGTATCGCCATCGCCGCCTTC. It yields the protein CASSITQKLSYGIAIAAF.